These T cell receptor beta chains were read from a single sample in a study of blood T cell repertoires in COVID-19. Clones were read by immunoSEQ multiplex PCR, and TCRdb kept only the in-frame ones, dropping some. The repertoire holds 250,000 to 300,000 clones, with nearly 90% as singletons. Sequencing input: peripheral blood. All receptors derive from a woman aged 55-70 years with COVID-19, enrolled during active disease. Both conserved end residues are part of each CDR3. A D gene is named only where the DNA matches it firmly. The listing skips clone size in some rows; elsewhere it reads once, few, many or a size class.

V	J	D	size	DNA	CDR3
TRBV23-1	TRBJ1-5	NA	NA	TGCGCCAGCAGTCAAAACCCCGGCAGGGGTAGCAATCAGCCCCAGCATTTT	CASSQNPGRGSNQPQHF
TRBV7-3	TRBJ2-5	NA	NA	TGTGCCAGCAGCTTATCTCAGGGCAGCGGGGAGACCCAGTACTTC	CASSLSQGSGETQYF
TRBV13	TRBJ1-1	TRBD1	once	TGTGCCAGCAGCTTAGGCCGGGACAGGGTCTGGTTCACTGAAGCTTTCTTT	CASSLGRDRVWFTEAFF
TRBV2	TRBJ1-4	NA	NA	TGTGCCAGCAGTTTACGGGCGCGGGCAACTAATGAAAAACTGTTTTTT	CASSLRARATNEKLFF
TRBV6-5	TRBJ1-2	NA	NA	TGTGCCAGCAGTTGGAACAGGCCCTATGGCTACACCTTC	CASSWNRPYGYTF
TRBV4-2	TRBJ1-2	NA	NA	TGTGCCAGCAGCCAAGAGGGGACACCCTCGGATGGCTACACCTTC	CASSQEGTPSDGYTF
TRBV18	TRBJ1-1	TRBD1	NA	TGTGCCAGCTCACAACAGGGGGCCGGTACTGAAGCTTTCTTT	CASSQQGAGTEAFF
TRBV23-1	TRBJ1-1	TRBD1	NA	TGCGCCAGCAGTCACCCCGGGACAGGGATGAGGACTGAAGCTTTCTTT	CASSHPGTGMRTEAFF
TRBV18	TRBJ2-3	NA	NA	TGTGCCAGCTCACCCATGAGCGCAGATACGCAGTATTTT	CASSPMSADTQYF
TRBV9	TRBJ1-3	NA	NA	TGTGCCAGCAGCGTAGACCCGACAGATGGAAACACCATATATTTT	CASSVDPTDGNTIYF
TRBV29-1	TRBJ1-4	TRBD1	NA	TGCAGCGTTAAGTGGACAGGGCTAAATGAAAAACTGTTTTTT	CSVKWTGLNEKLFF
TRBV10-3	TRBJ2-1	TRBD2	NA	TGTGCCATCAGTGAGTCACTCGGGAGGGGGAGCTCCTACAATGAGCAGTTCTTC	CAISESLGRGSSYNEQFF
TRBV7-9	TRBJ2-5	NA	NA	TGTGCCAGCAGCCCCCCGTTCAGGGCGTCGGGGGGCGAGACCCAGTACTTC	CASSPPFRASGGETQYF
TRBV13	TRBJ1-1	TRBD1	NA	TGTGCCAGCAGCCTGGGACAGAGGAACACTGAAGCTTTCTTT	CASSLGQRNTEAFF
TRBV5-1	TRBJ1-1	NA	NA	TGCGCCAGCAGCCCGGGGAGTAACACTGAAGCTTTCTTT	CASSPGSNTEAFF
TRBV20-1	TRBJ1-2	TRBD1	NA	TGCAGTGCGGACAGGGGGTATGGCTACACCTTC	CSADRGYGYTF
TRBV6-2/TRBV6-3	TRBJ2-1	NA	NA	TGTGCCAGCAGTTTCGCGTGGTATGAGCAGTTCTTC	CASSFAWYEQFF
TRBV3-1/TRBV3-2	TRBJ2-7	NA	NA	TGTGCCAGCAGCCAAGAATGGACTTACTACGAGCAGTACTTC	CASSQEWTYYEQYF
TRBV7-3	TRBJ2-3	TRBD2	NA	TGTGCCAGCAGCCTTACGAGACTAGCGGGCACAGATACGCAGTATTTT	CASSLTRLAGTDTQYF
TRBV5-4	TRBJ1-2	NA	once	TGTGCCAGCAGCTTGGCAACCCAGATCCCATATGGCTACACCTTC	CASSLATQIPYGYTF
TRBV3-1/TRBV3-2	TRBJ2-3	NA	NA	TGTGCCAGCAGCCAAGAGAGTCATAGCACAGATACGCAGTATTTT	CASSQESHSTDTQYF
TRBV7-2	TRBJ1-2	NA	NA	TGTGCCAGCAGCTTTAGCAGCCTTAACTATGGCTACACCTTC	CASSFSSLNYGYTF
TRBV3-1/TRBV3-2	TRBJ1-5	NA	NA	TGTGCCAGCAGCCATTGGGGGCCCAATCAGCCCCAGCATTTT	CASSHWGPNQPQHF
TRBV11-2	TRBJ1-1	TRBD1	NA	TGTGCCAGCAGCTTATTGGCAGGGGGCTCGAACACTGAAGCTTTCTTT	CASSLLAGGSNTEAFF
TRBV6-5	TRBJ2-1	NA	NA	TGTGCCAGCAGTTACTTGGGGGGGGCATATCTGTTCTTC	CASSYLGGAYLFF
TRBV10-3	TRBJ1-4	TRBD1	NA	TGTGCCATCAGTTCGGGACAGGGGTATGAAAAACTGTTTTTT	CAISSGQGYEKLFF
TRBV5-6	TRBJ2-3	NA	NA	TGTGCCAGCAGCTTGGGAATAACAGGGCTACGGGATACGCAGTATTTT	CASSLGITGLRDTQYF
TRBV2	TRBJ1-2	TRBD1	NA	TGTGCCAGCACCTATCAGGGGGCGGGGGGCTACACCTTC	CASTYQGAGGYTF
TRBV5-6	TRBJ1-2	NA	NA	TGTGCCAGCAGCTTGCGGGTCCCCTATGGCTACACCTTC	CASSLRVPYGYTF
TRBV7-9	TRBJ1-1	NA	NA	TGTGCCAGCAGCTTAGACTCCGGGGTGAACACTGAAGCTTTCTTT	CASSLDSGVNTEAFF
TRBV7-8	TRBJ2-7	TRBD1	NA	TGTGCCAGCGGCCACAGGGGTTGGGAGGAGCAGTACTTC	CASGHRGWEEQYF
TRBV2	TRBJ1-4	NA	NA	TGTGCCAGCAGAATTGAGATGGAACTGTTTTTT	CASRIEMELFF
TRBV15	TRBJ1-6	NA	NA	TGTGCCACCAGCAGAGATAGCGGGCCAAATTCACCCCTCCACTTT	CATSRDSGPNSPLHF
TRBV4-2	TRBJ2-7	NA	NA	TGTGCCAGCAGCCCTGTGGACGGGGCCTACGAGCAGTACTTC	CASSPVDGAYEQYF
TRBV23-1	TRBJ1-3	TRBD1	NA	TGCGCCAGCAGTCTGAACGGGACAGCGAAACTAAAGCCGGGAAACACCATATATTTT	CASSLNGTAKLKPGNTIYF
TRBV30	TRBJ1-2	NA	NA	TGTGCCTGGAGTGCCAACAGGGATTCCGGCTACACCTTC	CAWSANRDSGYTF
TRBV6-2/TRBV6-3	TRBJ1-1	NA	NA	TGTGCCAGCAGCGTACAGGGAGAGAGGACTGAAGCTTTCTTT	CASSVQGERTEAFF
TRBV7-2	TRBJ2-7	NA	NA	TGTGCCAGCAGCCCCAGTGTGGGGGCACGTGAGCAGTACTTC	CASSPSVGAREQYF
TRBV7-2	TRBJ2-3	TRBD2	NA	TGTGCCAGCAGCTTAGGCCTTCTAGCGGGGTACACAGATACGCAGTATTTT	CASSLGLLAGYTDTQYF
TRBV9	TRBJ2-3	NA	NA	TGTGCCAGCTCGGGCGGACTCGGCTCCACAGATACGCAGTATTTT	CASSGGLGSTDTQYF
TRBV7-2	TRBJ1-2	TRBD1	NA	TGTGCCAGCAGCTTAGAAGGACCGGGACAGGGGGGCGGCTACACCTTC	CASSLEGPGQGGGYTF
TRBV7-3	TRBJ2-1	TRBD2	NA	TGTGCCAGCAGCTTAAGGGGGACTAGCGGCAATGAGCAGTTCTTC	CASSLRGTSGNEQFF
TRBV7-9	TRBJ2-3	TRBD1	NA	TGTGCCAGCAGTTTAATGTCGATCCGAGGGGGCGAGGCGCAGTATTTT	CASSLMSIRGGEAQYF
TRBV13	TRBJ2-3	NA	NA	TGTGCCAGCAGCTCGCGATACCGGGGAATCGAAGATACGCAGTATTTT	CASSSRYRGIEDTQYF
TRBV7-3	TRBJ2-3	NA	NA	TGTGCCAGCAGCTTAACGTTACACGACACAGATACGCAGTATTTT	CASSLTLHDTDTQYF
TRBV18	TRBJ1-6	NA	NA	TGTGCCAGCTCACCACGGGCGGGGTCCTATAATTCACCCCTCCACTTT	CASSPRAGSYNSPLHF
TRBV7-2	TRBJ2-2	NA	NA	TGTGCCAGCAGCCCCGGACAGAACACCGGGGAGCTGTTTTTT	CASSPGQNTGELFF
TRBV4-2	TRBJ1-2	NA	NA	TGTGCCAGCAGCCAGACACGGGACACAAGCTATGGCTACACCTTC	CASSQTRDTSYGYTF
TRBV15	TRBJ1-5	NA	NA	TGTGCCACCAGCAGAGAGGGCCGTCAGCCCCAGCATTTT	CATSREGRQPQHF
TRBV7-2	TRBJ2-3	TRBD2	NA	TGTGCCAGCAGCTTAGCGCCCGGGACTAGCGGGGGGGCCTTGGATACGCAGTATTTT	CASSLAPGTSGGALDTQYF
TRBV30	TRBJ1-5	NA	NA	TGTGCCTGGAGTGTACCTGATCTGGGAGGGAGCAATCAGCCCCAGCATTTT	CAWSVPDLGGSNQPQHF
TRBV29-1	TRBJ2-3	NA	NA	TGCAGCGTTGAGGGAGTCACAGATACGCAGTATTTT	CSVEGVTDTQYF
TRBV6-2/TRBV6-3	TRBJ1-6	TRBD1	NA	TGTGCCAGCAGTCCACTCCCGGGACAGCGAAATTCACCCCTCCACTTT	CASSPLPGQRNSPLHF
TRBV7-2	TRBJ1-5	TRBD1	once	TGTGCCAGCAGTTTCGACAGGGGAGGAGGGTGGCCCCAGCATTTT	CASSFDRGGGWPQHF
TRBV30	TRBJ2-3	NA	once	TGTGCCTGGAGTCGGTTGGATACGCAGTATTTT	CAWSRLDTQYF
TRBV4-1	TRBJ1-5	NA	NA	TGCGCCAGCAGCCAAAATAGAGGGGATGATGGGGGCGCTCATCAGCCCCAGCATTTT	CASSQNRGDDGGAHQPQHF
TRBV5-4	TRBJ1-1	TRBD1	NA	TGTGCCAGCAGCCCCGGGCTCGACAGGGGGCCTGAAGCTTTCTTT	CASSPGLDRGPEAFF
TRBV20-1	TRBJ2-1	NA	NA	TGCAGTGCTAGTTCACAGGGATCCTACAATGAGCAGTTCTTC	CSASSQGSYNEQFF